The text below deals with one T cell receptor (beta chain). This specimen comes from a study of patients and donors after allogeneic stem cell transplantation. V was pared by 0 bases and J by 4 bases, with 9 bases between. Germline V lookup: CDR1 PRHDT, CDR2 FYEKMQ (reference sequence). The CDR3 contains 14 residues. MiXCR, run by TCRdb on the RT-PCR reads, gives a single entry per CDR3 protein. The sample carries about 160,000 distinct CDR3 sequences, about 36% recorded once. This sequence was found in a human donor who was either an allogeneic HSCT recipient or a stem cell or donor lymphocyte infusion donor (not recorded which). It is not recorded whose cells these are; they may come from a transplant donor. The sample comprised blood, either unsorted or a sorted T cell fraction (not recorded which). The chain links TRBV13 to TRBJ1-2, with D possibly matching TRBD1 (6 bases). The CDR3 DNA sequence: TGTGCCAGCAGCTTAGGTCAGGGGATCTATGGCTACACCTTC. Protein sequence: CASSLGQGIYGYTF.